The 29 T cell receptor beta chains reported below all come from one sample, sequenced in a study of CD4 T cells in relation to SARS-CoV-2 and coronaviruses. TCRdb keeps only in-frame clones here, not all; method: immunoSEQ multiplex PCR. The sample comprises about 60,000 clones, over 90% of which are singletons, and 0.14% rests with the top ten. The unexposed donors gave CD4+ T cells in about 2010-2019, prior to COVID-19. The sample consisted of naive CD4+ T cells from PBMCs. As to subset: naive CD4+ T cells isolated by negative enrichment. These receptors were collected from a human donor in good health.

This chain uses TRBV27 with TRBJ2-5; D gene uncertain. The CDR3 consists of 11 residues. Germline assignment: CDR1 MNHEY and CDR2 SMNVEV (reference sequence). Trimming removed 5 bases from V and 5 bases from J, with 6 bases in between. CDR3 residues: CASSDGETQYF. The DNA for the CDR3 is TGTGCCAGCAGTGATGGGGAGACCCAGTACTTC.

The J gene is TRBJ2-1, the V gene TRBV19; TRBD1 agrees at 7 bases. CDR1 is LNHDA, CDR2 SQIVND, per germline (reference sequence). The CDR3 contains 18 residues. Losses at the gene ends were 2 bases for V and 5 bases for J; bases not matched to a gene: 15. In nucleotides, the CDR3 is TGTGCCAGTAGTATAATCCGGACAGGTTGGCGGAGCGACAATGAGCAGTTCTTC. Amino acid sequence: CASSIIRTGWRSDNEQFF. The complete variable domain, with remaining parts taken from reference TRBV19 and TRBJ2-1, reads DGGITQSPKYLFRKEGQNVTLSCEQNLNHDAMYWYRQDPGQGLRLIYYSQIVNDFQKGDIAEGYSVSREKKESFPLTVTSAQKNPTAFYLCASSIIRTGWRSDNEQFFGPGTRLTVL.

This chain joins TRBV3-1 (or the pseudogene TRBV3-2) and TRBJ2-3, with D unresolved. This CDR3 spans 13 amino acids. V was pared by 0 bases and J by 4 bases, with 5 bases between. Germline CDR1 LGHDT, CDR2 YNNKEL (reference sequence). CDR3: CASSQDVPDTQYF. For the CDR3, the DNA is TGTGCCAGCAGCCAAGATGTTCCAGATACGCAGTATTTT.

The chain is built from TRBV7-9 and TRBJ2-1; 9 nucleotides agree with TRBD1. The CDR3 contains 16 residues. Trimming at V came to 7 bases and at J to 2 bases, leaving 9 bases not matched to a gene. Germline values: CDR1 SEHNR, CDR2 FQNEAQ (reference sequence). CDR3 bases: TGTGCCAGCACCAGGGGGGGGACAGGGCCCTACAATGAGCAGTTCTTC. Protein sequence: CASTRGGTGPYNEQFF.

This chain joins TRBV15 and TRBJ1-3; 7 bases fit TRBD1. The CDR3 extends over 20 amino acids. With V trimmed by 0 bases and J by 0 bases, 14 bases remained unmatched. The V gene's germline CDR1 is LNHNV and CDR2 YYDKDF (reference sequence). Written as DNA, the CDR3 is TGTGCCACCAGCAGAGATAGTAGGGGGACAGCCTTCCCCTCTGGAAACACCATATATTTT. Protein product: CATSRDSRGTAFPSGNTIYF.

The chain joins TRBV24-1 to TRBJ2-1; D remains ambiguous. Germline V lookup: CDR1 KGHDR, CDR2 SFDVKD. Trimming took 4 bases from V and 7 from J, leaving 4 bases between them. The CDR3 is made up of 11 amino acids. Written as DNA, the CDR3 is TGTGCCACCAGTGACCGTAATGAGCAGTTCTTC. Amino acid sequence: CATSDRNEQFF.

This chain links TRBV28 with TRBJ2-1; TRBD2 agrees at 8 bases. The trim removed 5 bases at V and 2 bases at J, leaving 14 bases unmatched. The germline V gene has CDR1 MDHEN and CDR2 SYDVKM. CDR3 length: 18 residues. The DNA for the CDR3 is TGTGCCAGCAGTACCCCGGGAGGGCGGGCGAGGACCTACAATGAGCAGTTCTTC. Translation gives CASSTPGGRARTYNEQFF.

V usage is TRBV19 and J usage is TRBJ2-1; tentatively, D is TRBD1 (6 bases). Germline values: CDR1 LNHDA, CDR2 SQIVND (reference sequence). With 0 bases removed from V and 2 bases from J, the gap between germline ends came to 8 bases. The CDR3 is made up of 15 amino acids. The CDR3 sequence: CASSIERTAYNEQFF. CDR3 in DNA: TGTGCCAGTAGTATAGAGAGGACAGCCTACAATGAGCAGTTCTTC. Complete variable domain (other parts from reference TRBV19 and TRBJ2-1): DGGITQSPKYLFRKEGQNVTLSCEQNLNHDAMYWYRQDPGQGLRLIYYSQIVNDFQKGDIAEGYSVSREKKESFPLTVTSAQKNPTAFYLCASSIERTAYNEQFFGPGTRLTVL.

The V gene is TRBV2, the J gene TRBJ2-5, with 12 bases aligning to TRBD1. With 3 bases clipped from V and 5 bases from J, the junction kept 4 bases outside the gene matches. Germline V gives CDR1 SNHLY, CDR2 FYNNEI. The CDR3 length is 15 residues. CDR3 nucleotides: TGTGCCAGCAGTGAGGGGACAGGGGGCGATGAGACCCAGTACTTC. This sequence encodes CASSEGTGGDETQYF. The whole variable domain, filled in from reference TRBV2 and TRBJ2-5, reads EPEVTQTPSHQVTQMGQEVILRCVPISNHLYFYWYRQILGQKVEFLVSFYNNEISEKSEIFDDQFSVERPDGSNFTLKIRSTKLEDSAMYFCASSEGTGGDETQYFGPGTRLLVL.

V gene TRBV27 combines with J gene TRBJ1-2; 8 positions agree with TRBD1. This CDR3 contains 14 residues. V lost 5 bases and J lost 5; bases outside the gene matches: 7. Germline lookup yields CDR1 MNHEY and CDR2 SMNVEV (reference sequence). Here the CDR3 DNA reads TGTGCCAGCAGTAGGCAAGGACAGGGATATGGCTACACCTTC. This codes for CASSRQGQGYGYTF.

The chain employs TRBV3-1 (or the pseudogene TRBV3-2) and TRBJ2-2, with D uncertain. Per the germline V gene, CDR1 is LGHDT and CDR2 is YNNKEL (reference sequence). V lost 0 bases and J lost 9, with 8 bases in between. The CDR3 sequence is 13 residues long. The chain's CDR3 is CASSQEGNRELFF. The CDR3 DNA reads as TGTGCCAGCAGCCAAGAAGGGAACCGGGAGCTGTTTTTT.

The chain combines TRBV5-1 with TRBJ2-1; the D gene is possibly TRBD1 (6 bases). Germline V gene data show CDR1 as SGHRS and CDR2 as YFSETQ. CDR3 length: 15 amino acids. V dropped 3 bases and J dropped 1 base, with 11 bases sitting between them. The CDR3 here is CASSSQGFSYNEQFF. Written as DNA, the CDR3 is TGCGCCAGCAGCTCTCAGGGGTTTTCCTACAATGAGCAGTTCTTC.

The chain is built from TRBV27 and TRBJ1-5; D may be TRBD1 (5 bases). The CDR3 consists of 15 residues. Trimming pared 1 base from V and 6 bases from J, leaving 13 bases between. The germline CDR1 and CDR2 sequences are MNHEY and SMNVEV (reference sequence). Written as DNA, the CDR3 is TGTGCCAGCAGTTTATTCATCGGGGGGGGTCAGCCCCAGCATTTT. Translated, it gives CASSLFIGGGQPQHF.

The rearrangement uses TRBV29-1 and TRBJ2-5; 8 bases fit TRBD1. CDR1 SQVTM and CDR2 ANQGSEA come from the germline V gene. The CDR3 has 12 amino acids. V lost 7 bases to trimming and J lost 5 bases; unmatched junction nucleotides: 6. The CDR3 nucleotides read TGCAGCGAGTCAGGGGGCGCGGAGACCCAGTACTTC. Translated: CSESGGAETQYF.

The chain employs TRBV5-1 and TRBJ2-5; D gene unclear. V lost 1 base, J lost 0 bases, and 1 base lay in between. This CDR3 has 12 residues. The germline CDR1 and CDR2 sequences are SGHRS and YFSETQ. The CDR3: CASSLYQETQYF. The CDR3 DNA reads TGCGCCAGCAGCTTGTACCAAGAGACCCAGTACTTC. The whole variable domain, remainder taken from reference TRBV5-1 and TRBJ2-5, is KAGVTQTPRYLIKTRGQQVTLSCSPISGHRSVSWYQQTPGQGLQFLFEYFSETQRNKGNFPGRFSGRQFSNSRSEMNVSTLELGDSALYLCASSLYQETQYFGPGTRLLVL.

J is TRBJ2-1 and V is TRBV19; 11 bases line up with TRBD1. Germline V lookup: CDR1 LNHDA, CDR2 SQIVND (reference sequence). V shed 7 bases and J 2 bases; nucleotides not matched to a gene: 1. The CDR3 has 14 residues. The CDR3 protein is CASKGQGAYNEQFF. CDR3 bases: TGTGCCAGTAAGGGACAGGGGGCCTACAATGAGCAGTTCTTC. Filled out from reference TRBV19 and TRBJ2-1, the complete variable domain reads DGGITQSPKYLFRKEGQNVTLSCEQNLNHDAMYWYRQDPGQGLRLIYYSQIVNDFQKGDIAEGYSVSREKKESFPLTVTSAQKNPTAFYLCASKGQGAYNEQFFGPGTRLTVL.

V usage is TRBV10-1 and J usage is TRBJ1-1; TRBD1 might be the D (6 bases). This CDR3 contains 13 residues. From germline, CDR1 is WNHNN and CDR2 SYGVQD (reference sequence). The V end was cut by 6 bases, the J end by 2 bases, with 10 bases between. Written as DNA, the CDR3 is TGCGCCAGCAGCCAGGGGACTAACACTGAAGCTTTCTTT. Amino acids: CASSQGTNTEAFF.

The CDR3 nucleotides are TGTGCCAGCAGCTTATATAATGAAAAACTGTTTTTT. This sequence encodes CASSLYNEKLFF. The J gene is TRBJ1-4, the V gene TRBV5-5, with D hard to call. With 2 bases removed from V and 4 bases from J, the gap between germline ends came to 3 bases. This CDR3 region has 12 residues. From germline, CDR1 is SGHKS and CDR2 YYEKEE (reference sequence).

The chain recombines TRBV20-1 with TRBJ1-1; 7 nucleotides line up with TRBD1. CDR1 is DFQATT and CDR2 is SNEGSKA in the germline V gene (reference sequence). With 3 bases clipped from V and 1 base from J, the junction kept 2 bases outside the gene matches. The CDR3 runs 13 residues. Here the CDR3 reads CSASQGGNTEAFF. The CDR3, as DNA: TGCAGTGCTAGTCAGGGGGGGAACACTGAAGCTTTCTTT.

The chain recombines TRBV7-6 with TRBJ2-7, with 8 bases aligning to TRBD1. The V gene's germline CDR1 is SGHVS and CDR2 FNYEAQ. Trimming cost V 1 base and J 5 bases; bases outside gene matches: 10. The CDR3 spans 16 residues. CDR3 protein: CASSLERGRGHNEQYF. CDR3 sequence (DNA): TGTGCCAGCAGCTTAGAACGGGGCAGGGGGCATAACGAGCAGTACTTC. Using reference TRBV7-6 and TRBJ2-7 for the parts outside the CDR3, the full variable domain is GAGVSQSPRYKVTKRGQDVALRCDPISGHVSLYWYRQALGQGPEFLTYFNYEAQQDKSGLPNDRFSAERPEGSISTLTIQRTEQRDSAMYRCASSLERGRGHNEQYFGPGTRLTVT.

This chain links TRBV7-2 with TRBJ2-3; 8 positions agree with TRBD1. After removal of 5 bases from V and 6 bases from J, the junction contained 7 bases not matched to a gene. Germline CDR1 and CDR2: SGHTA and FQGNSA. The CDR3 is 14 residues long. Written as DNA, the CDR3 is TGTGCCAGCAGCCCGGGACAGGCCACGGATACGCAGTATTTT. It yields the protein CASSPGQATDTQYF.

This chain's CDR3 is CASSGDSSTREQYF. Written as DNA, the CDR3 is TGTGCCAGCTCAGGAGACAGCTCGACTAGGGAGCAGTACTTC. The chain links TRBV18 to TRBJ2-7, with a weak D call TRBD2 (6 bases). The CDR3 extends over 14 amino acids. CDR1 KGHSH and CDR2 LQKENI come from the germline V gene. The V end lost 5 bases, the J end lost 7 bases, and 18 bases lay between the germline ends. Full variable domain (rest looked up from reference TRBV18 and TRBJ2-7): NAGVMQNPRHLVRRRGQEARLRCSPMKGHSHVYWYRQLPEEGLKFMVYLQKENIIDESGMPKERFSAEFPKEGPSILRIQQVVRGDSAAYFCASSGDSSTREQYFGPGTRLTVT.

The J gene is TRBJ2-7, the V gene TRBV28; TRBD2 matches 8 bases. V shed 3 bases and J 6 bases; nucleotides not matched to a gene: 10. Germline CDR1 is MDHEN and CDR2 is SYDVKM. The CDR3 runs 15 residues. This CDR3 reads CASSFSRGLAPEQYF. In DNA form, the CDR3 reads TGTGCCAGCAGTTTCTCCCGTGGACTAGCTCCCGAGCAGTACTTC.

The CDR3 spells CASSRSGGRATDTQYF. Here the CDR3 DNA reads TGTGCCAGCAGTCGTTCAGGGGGGAGGGCCACAGATACGCAGTATTTT. The rearrangement uses TRBV7-3 and TRBJ2-3; tentatively, D is TRBD1 or TRBD2 (7 bases each). The CDR3 is 16 amino acids. V lost 6 bases and J 2 bases, leaving 18 bases between the germline ends. Looked up from germline, CDR1 is SGHTA and CDR2 is FQGTGA.

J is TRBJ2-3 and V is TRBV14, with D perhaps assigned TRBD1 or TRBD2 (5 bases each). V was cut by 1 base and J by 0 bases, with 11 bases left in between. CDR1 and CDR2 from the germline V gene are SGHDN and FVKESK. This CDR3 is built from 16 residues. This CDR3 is CASSQARGTSTDTQYF. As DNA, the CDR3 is TGTGCCAGCAGCCAAGCGAGGGGAACTAGCACAGATACGCAGTATTTT.

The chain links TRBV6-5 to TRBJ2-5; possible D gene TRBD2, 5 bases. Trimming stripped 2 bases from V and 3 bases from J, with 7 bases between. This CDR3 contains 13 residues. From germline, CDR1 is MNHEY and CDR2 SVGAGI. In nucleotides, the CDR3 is TGTGCCAGCAGTTACGACGGGGAAGAGACCCAGTACTTC. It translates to CASSYDGEETQYF.

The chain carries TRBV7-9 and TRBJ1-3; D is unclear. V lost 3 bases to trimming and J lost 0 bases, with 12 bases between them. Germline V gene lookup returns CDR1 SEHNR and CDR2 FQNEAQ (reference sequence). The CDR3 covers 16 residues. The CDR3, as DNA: TGTGCCAGCAGCTTTACAGAACGCCTCTCTGGAAACACCATATATTTT. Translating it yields CASSFTERLSGNTIYF. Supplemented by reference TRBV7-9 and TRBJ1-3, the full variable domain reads DTGVSQNPRHKITKRGQNVTFRCDPISEHNRLYWYRQTLGQGPEFLTYFQNEAQLEKSRLLSDRFSAERPKGSFSTLEIQRTEQGDSAMYLCASSFTERLSGNTIYFGEGSWLTVV.

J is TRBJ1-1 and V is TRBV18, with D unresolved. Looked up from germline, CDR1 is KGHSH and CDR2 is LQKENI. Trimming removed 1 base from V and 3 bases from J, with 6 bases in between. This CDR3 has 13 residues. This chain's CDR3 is CASSPRRDTEAFF. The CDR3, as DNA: TGTGCCAGCTCACCACGCCGGGACACTGAAGCTTTCTTT.

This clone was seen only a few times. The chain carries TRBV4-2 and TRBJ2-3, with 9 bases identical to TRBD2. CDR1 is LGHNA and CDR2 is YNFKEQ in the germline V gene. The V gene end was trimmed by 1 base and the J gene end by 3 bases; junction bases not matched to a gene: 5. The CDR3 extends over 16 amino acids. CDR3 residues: CASSQVATSGTDTQYF. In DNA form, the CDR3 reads TGTGCCAGCAGCCAAGTAGCTACTAGCGGGACAGATACGCAGTATTTT.